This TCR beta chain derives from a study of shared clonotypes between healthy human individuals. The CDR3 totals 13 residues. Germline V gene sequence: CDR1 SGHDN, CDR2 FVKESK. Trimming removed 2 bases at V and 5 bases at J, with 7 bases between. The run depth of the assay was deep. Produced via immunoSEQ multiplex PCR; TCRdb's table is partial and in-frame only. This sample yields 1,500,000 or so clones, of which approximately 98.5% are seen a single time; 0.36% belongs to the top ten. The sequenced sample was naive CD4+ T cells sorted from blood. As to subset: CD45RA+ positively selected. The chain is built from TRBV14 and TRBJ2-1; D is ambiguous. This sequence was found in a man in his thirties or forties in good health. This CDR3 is CASSQRRHNEQFF. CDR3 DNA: TGTGCCAGCAGCCAACGTAGACACAATGAGCAGTTCTTC.